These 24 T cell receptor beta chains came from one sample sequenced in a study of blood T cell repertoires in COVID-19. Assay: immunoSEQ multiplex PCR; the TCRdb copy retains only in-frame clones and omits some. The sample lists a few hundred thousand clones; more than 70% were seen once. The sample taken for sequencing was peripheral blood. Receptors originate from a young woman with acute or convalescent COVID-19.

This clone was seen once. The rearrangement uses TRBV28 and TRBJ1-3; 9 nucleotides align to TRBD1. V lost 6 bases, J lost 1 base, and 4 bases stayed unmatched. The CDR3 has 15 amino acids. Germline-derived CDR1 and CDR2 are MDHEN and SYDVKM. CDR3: CASSTGGLSGNTIYF. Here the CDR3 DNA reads TGTGCCAGCAGCACAGGGGGCTTATCTGGAAACACCATATATTTT.

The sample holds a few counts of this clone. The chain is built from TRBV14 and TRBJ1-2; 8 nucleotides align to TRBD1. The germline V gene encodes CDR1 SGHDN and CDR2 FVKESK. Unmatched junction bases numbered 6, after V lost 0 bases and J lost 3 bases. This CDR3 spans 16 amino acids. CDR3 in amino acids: CASSQDLDRAHYGYTF. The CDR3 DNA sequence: TGTGCCAGCAGCCAAGATTTGGACAGGGCCCACTATGGCTACACCTTC.

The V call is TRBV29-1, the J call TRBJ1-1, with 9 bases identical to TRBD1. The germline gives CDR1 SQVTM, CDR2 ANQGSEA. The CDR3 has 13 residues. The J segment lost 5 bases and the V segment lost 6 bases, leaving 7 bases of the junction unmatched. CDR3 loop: CSVEQGARTEAFF. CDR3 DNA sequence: TGCAGCGTGGAACAGGGGGCGCGGACTGAAGCTTTCTTT.

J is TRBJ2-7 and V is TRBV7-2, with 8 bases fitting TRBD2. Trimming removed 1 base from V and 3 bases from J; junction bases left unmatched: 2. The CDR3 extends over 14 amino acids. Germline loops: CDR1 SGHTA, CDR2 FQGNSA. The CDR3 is CASSLGLAGYEQYF. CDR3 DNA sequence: TGTGCCAGCAGCTTAGGCCTAGCGGGCTACGAGCAGTACTTC.

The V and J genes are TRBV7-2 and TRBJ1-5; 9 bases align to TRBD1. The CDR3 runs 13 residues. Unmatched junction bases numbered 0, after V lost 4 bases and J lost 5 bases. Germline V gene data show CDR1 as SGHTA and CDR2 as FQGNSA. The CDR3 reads CASSWTGDQPQHF. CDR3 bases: TGTGCCAGCAGCTGGACAGGGGATCAGCCCCAGCATTTT.

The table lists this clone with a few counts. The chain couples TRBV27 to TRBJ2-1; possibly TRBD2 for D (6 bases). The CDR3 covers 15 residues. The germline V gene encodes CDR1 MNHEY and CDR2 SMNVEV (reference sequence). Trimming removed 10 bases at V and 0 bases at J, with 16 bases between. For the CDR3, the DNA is TGTGCCACCCAAATAACCGGGAGCTCCTACAATGAGCAGTTCTTC. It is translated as CATQITGSSYNEQFF.

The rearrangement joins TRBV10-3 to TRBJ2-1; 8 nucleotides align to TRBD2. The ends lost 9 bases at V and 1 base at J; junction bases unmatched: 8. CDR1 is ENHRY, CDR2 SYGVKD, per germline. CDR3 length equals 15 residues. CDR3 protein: CAILGAGGSYNEQFF. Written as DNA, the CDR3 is TGTGCCATTCTGGGGGCGGGAGGATCCTACAATGAGCAGTTCTTC.

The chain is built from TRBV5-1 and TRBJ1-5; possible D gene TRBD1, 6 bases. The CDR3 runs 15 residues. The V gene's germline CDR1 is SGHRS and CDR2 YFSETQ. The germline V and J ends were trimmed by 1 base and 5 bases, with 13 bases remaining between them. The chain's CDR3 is CASSLIGGVDQPQHF. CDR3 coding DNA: TGCGCCAGCAGCTTGATAGGGGGAGTCGATCAGCCCCAGCATTTT.

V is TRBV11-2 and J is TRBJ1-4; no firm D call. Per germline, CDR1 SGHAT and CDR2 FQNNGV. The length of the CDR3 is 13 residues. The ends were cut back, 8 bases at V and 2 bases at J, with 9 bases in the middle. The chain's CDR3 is CASGRSTNEKLFF. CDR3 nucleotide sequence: TGTGCCAGCGGTCGGTCCACTAATGAAAAACTGTTTTTT.

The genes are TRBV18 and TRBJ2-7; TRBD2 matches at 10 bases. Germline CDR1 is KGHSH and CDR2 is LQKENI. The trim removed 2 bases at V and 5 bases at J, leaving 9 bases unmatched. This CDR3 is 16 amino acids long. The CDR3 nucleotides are TGTGCCAGCTCACCATCCGTAGCGGGAGGTCCCAACGAGCAGTACTTC. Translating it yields CASSPSVAGGPNEQYF.

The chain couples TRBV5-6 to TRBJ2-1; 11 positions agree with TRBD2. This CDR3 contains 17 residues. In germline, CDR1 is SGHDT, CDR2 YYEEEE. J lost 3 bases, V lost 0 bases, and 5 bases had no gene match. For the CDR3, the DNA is TGTGCCAGCAGCTTGGAAGTCGGGACTAGCGGCTACAATGAGCAGTTCTTC. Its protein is CASSLEVGTSGYNEQFF.

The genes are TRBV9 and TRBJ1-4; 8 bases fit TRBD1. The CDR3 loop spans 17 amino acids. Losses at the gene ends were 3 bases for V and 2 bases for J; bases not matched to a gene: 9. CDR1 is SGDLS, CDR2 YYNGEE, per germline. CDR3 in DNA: TGTGCCAGCAGCGCCAACCCCCGGACAGGGACTAATGAAAAACTGTTTTTT. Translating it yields CASSANPRTGTNEKLFF.

CDR3 residues: CATSRDSPGWYGYTF. DNA of the CDR3: TGTGCCACCAGCAGAGACTCCCCGGGTTGGTATGGCTACACCTTC. V is TRBV15 and J is TRBJ1-2; no reliable D call. Trimming shortened V by 0 bases and J by 5 bases, and 13 bases separated the two germline ends. The CDR3 is made up of 15 amino acids. CDR1 LNHNV and CDR2 YYDKDF come from the germline V gene (reference sequence).

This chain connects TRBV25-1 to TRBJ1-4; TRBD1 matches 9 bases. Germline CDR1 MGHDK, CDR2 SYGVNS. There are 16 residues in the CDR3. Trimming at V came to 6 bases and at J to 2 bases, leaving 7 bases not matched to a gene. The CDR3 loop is CASRGQGIGTNEKLFF. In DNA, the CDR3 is TGTGCCAGCAGAGGACAGGGGATTGGCACTAATGAAAAACTGTTTTTT.

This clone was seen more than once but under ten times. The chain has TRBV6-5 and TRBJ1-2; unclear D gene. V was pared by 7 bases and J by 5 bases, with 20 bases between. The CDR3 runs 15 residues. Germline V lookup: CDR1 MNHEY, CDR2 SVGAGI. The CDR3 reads CASTPNPAGSYGYTF. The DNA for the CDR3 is TGTGCCAGCACCCCTAATCCCGCAGGTAGTTATGGCTACACCTTC.

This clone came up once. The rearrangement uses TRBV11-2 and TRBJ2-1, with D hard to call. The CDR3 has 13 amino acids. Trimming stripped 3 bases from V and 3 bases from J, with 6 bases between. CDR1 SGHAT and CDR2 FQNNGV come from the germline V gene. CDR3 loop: CASSFEVYNEQFF. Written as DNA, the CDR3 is TGTGCCAGCAGCTTCGAGGTCTACAATGAGCAGTTCTTC. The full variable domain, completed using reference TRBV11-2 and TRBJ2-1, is EAGVAQSPRYKIIEKRQSVAFWCNPISGHATLYWYQQILGQGPKLLIQFQNNGVVDDSQLPKDRFSAERLKGVDSTLKIQPAKLEDSAVYLCASSFEVYNEQFFGPGTRLTVL.

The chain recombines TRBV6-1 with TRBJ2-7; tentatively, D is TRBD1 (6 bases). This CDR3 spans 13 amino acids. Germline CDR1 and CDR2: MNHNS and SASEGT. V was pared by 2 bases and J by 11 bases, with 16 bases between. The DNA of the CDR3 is TGTGCCAGCAGTGAACCCGTCGGGACAAGGAAGTACTTC. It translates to CASSEPVGTRKYF.

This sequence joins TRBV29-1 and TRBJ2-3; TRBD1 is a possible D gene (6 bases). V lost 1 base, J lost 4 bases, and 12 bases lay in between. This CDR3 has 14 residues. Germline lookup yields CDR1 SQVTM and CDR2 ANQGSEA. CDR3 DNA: TGCAGCGTTGAAGGTCAGGGGTATGCAGATACGCAGTATTTT. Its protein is CSVEGQGYADTQYF.

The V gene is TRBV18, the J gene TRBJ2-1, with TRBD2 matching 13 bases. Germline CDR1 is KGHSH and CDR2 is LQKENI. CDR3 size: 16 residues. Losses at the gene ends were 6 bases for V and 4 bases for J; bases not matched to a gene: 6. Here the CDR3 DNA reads TGTGCCAGCTCGTCAGGGACTAGCGGGATTTACAATGAGCAGTTCTTC. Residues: CASSSGTSGIYNEQFF.

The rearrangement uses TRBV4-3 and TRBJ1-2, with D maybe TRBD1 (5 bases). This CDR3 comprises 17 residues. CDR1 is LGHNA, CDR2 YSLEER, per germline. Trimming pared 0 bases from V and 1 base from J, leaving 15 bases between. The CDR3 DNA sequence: TGCGCCAGCAGCCAAGATCTATTGGTACAGGATAACTATGGCTACACCTTC. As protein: CASSQDLLVQDNYGYTF.

The DNA of the CDR3 is TGTGCCAGTAGTGGCAGAAATAGCAATCAGCCCCAGCATTTT. The encoded protein is CASSGRNSNQPQHF. The chain uses TRBV19 and TRBJ1-5; no definite D call. Looked up from germline, CDR1 is LNHDA and CDR2 is SQIVND (reference sequence). The CDR3 has 14 amino acids. The ends were cut back, 5 bases at V and 0 bases at J, with 8 bases in the middle.

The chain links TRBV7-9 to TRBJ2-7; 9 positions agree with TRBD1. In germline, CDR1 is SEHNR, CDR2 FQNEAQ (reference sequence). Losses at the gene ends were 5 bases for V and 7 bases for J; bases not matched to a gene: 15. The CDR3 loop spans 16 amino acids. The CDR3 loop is CASSTRPTGGMGEQYF. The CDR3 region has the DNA TGTGCCAGCAGCACGAGGCCTACAGGGGGCATGGGTGAGCAGTACTTC.

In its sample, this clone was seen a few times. CDR3 protein: CASSLPGQGNEKLFF. The CDR3, as DNA: TGTGCCAGCAGCTTACCCGGACAGGGTAATGAAAAACTGTTTTTT. The chain is built from TRBV7-2 and TRBJ1-4, with 8 bases fitting TRBD1. Germline V gene lookup returns CDR1 SGHTA and CDR2 FQGNSA. The V and J ends lost 2 bases and 4 bases, in that order; junction bases with no gene match: 3. The CDR3 is made up of 15 amino acids.

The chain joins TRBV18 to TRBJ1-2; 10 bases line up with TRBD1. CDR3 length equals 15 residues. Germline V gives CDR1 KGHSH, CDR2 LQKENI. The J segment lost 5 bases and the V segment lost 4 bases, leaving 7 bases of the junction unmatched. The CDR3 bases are TGTGCCAGCTCACTTTGGGACAGGGGAGAATATGGCTACACCTTC. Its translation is CASSLWDRGEYGYTF.